What follows are 2 T cell receptor beta chains derived from one specimen sequenced in a study of cytomegalovirus exposure and HLA in healthy donors. It was with 60 Vbeta and 13 Jbeta primers that the PCR ran. Data came from immunoSEQ multiplex PCR; TCRdb stores just in-frame clones and leaves some out. The table has 95,000 to 110,000 clones, 76% seen once. The sequencing input was PBMCs. The receptor set was obtained from a woman between 18 and 30 years old in good health and CMV-seropositive.

This clone was seen a few times. This sequence joins TRBV7-7 and TRBJ2-3; the D gene is possibly TRBD2 (5 bases). The germline V and J ends were trimmed by 2 bases and 9 bases, with 12 bases remaining between them. The CDR3 has 13 amino acids. Germline CDR1 reads SSHAT; CDR2 reads FNYEAQ (reference sequence). The CDR3 sequence is CASSLKEAGTQYF. DNA for the CDR3: TGTGCCAGCAGCTTAAAGGAGGCTGGGACGCAGTATTTT.

V gene TRBV11-1 combines with J gene TRBJ1-3, with D maybe TRBD1 (5 bases). CDR3 length equals 15 residues. Between the trimmed V and J ends, which lost 3 bases and 1 base, there was a span of 10 bases. CDR1 is SGHAT and CDR2 is FQDESV in the germline V gene (reference sequence). This CDR3 reads CASSFEGRSGNTIYF. CDR3 DNA sequence: TGTGCCAGCAGCTTCGAGGGGAGGTCTGGAAACACCATATATTTT. Based on the CDR3 plus reference TRBV11-1 and TRBJ1-3, the full variable domain is EAEVAQSPRYKITEKSQAVAFWCDPISGHATLYWYRQILGQGPELLVQFQDESVVDDSQLPKDRFSAERLKGVDSTLKIQPAELGDSAMYLCASSFEGRSGNTIYFGEGSWLTVV.